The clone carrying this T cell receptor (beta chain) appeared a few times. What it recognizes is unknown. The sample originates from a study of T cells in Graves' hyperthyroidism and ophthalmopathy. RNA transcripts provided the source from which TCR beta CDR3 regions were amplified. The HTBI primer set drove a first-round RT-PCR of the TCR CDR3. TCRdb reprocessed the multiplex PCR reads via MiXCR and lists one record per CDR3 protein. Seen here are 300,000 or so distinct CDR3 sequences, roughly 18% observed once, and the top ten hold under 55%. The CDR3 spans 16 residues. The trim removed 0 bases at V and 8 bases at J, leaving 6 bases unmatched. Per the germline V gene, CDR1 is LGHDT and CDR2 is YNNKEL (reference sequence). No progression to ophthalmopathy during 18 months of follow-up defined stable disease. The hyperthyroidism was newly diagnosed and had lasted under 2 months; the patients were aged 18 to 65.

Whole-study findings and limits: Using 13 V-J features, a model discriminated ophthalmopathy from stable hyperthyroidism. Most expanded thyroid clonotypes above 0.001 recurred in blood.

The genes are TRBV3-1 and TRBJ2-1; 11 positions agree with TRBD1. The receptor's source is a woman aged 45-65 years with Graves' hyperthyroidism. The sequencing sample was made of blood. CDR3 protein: CASSQDRGTGGDEQFF. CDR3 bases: TGTGCCAGCAGCCAAGATCGGGGGACAGGGGGGGATGAGCAGTTCTTC.